This T cell receptor beta chain appears in the sequencing data of a study of T cells expressing NK-cell markers (dated by TCRdb to about 2020). With respect to the entire study: Roughly 8 donors provided sorted CD3+CD56+NKG2C+, CD3+CD56+NKG2C- and CD3+CD56-NKG2C+ T-cell subsets, whose TCR beta-chain repertoires were profiled. Of the eight sequenced donors, seven were found to be HCMV-seropositive and one was found to be HCMV-seronegative. The eight sequenced donors were randomly selected healthy volunteers, three men and five women. The libraries were sequenced on Illumina HiSeq 2000/2500, MiSeq or NextSeq, producing 2 x 150 bp reads.

There are 15 amino acids in the CDR3, from cysteine to phenylalanine inclusive. No DNA is given. CDR1 is given as SEHNR and CDR2 as FQNEAQ, both from the germline V gene (reference sequence). Comments on this clonotype: No antigen is known for it.

Results and caveats for the whole study, not just this receptor: Those dominant clonotypes were again the most abundant among CD3+CD56-NKG2C+ cells in several donors, at roughly 25-60.1%. For about 6 donors, the dominant CD3+CD56+NKG2C+ clonotypes were among the top 10 CD8+ clonotypes and accounted for about 1.0-8% of CD8+ T cells. Whether the expanded NKG2C-expressing T cell clones were specific for HCMV antigens remained unclear.

To determine HCMV serostatus, a commercial ELISA kit was used to detect HCMV-specific IgG in serum. Ficoll density gradient centrifugation was used to isolate peripheral blood mononuclear cells from blood. Sequenced on an Illumina HiSeq 2000. The TCR beta cDNA libraries were made using 5'RACE template switching, a step that added both a universal primer site and unique molecular identifiers. Priming for cDNA synthesis came from the TCR beta constant segment, and two successive PCR amplification steps followed. On the study's bioinformatics: MIGEC was used to demultiplex reads and group reads by UMI, and MiTCR was used to assemble and quantify clonotypes. To remove erroneous sequences, TCR cDNA sequences were retained only when supported by two or more reads. The tcR package was used for downstream repertoire analysis, with clonotypes matched between fractions based on CDR3 nucleotide sequence plus V segment. Antigen specificity was annotated against VDJdb with VDJmatch, allowing one amino acid substitution in CDR3. Reprocessed by TCRdb, the reads give a single entry per CDR3 protein sequence, without DNA. V and J calls and clone size were set by TCRdb, not the authors. The sample's own table lists roughly 120,000 distinct CDR3 sequences. The ten biggest clones cover around a sixth of the sample.

The TCR was taken from a woman aged 18 to 69 in good health. The sequence links TRBV7-9 to TRBJ2-1; TCRdb's assignment of TRBD1 cannot be checked, as there is no DNA. Sequencing was carried out using blood T cells: a sorted CD56 or NKG2C T cell subset, CD4+ or CD8+ T cells, or bulk PBMC T cells (not recorded which). The CDR3: CASSPPAGRDNEQFF. Here the CDR3 is joined to the reference TRBV7-9 and TRBJ2-1 genes, and the full variable domain is: DTGVSQNPRHKITKRGQNVTFRCDPISEHNRLYWYRQTLGQGPEFLTYFQNEAQLEKSRLLSDRFSAERPKGSFSTLEIQRTEQGDSAMYLCASSPPAGRDNEQFFGPGTRLTVL.